The 20 T cell receptor beta chains reported below all come from one sample, sequenced in a study of T cells in women clearing cervical HPV infection. Assay used: immunoSEQ multiplex PCR; TCRdb lists only in-frame clones, some missing. This repertoire includes 25,000 to 30,000 clones. Material: blood buffy coat. These receptors originate from a woman between 18 and 69 years old with a cervical HPV16 infection that either progressed to CIN3+ or cleared (not recorded which).

About this clone itself: The read terminates 3 residues ahead of where the CDR3 ends, so the germline J gene completes it. The chain couples TRBV12-3 or TRBV12-4 to TRBJ2-1; 7 bases line up with TRBD2. The CDR3 runs to 17 residues. Trimming took 5 bases from V and 6 from J; bases not matched to a gene: 16. The chain's CDR3 is CASSPRGSGMFRNEQFF. Partial CDR3 DNA: TGTGCCAGCAGTCCCCGTGGAAGCGGGATGTTTCGCAATGAG.

For this clone: With the read ending 3 residues before the CDR3 end, the germline J gene is used to fill in that end. The chain couples TRBV15 to TRBJ2-2, with D possibly matching TRBD1 (6 bases). Per germline, CDR1 LNHNV and CDR2 YYDKDF (reference sequence). The V gene lost 5 bases and the J gene lost 6 bases, with 13 bases spanning the gap. This CDR3 comprises 14 residues. The CDR3 protein is CATSGEQGAGELFF. CDR3 DNA, as far as it was read: TGTGCCACCAGCGGCGAACAGGGTGCCGGGGAG.

With respect to this clone: The sequenced fragment ends 3 residues before the CDR3 boundary, so the rest is inferred from the germline J gene. The chain uses TRBV11-2 and TRBJ2-7; 9 positions match TRBD1. V was pared by 7 bases and J by 2 bases, with 6 bases of the junction left unmatched. Germline-derived CDR1 and CDR2 are SGHAT and FQNNGV. The CDR3 consists of 14 residues. The CDR3 DNA, read in part, is TGTGCCAGCAACCAACAGGGGGCAACCTACGAG. Translated: CASNQQGATYE. The CDR3, in full, reads CASNQQGATYEQYF.

To note about this clone: The read finishes 3 residues shy of the CDR3 end, and the germline J gene is used to complete it. The chain is built from TRBV7-3 and TRBJ2-3, with TRBD2 matching 7 bases. J gave up 3 bases and V 5 bases, and 8 bases lay outside the gene matches. The CDR3 covers 15 residues. Germline CDR1 SGHTA, CDR2 FQGTGA. The CDR3 bases that were read are TGTGCCAGCAGCCCGACTAGCCGACCAACAGATACG. Protein product: CASSPTSRPTDT. The full-length CDR3 reads as CASSPTSRPTDTQYF.

Worth noting for this clone: The observed sequence ends 3 residues before the CDR3 terminus, with the missing tail filled in from the germline J gene. The chain carries TRBV30 and TRBJ2-4; TRBD1 agrees at 7 bases. Germline V gene sequence: CDR1 GTSNPN, CDR2 SVGIG (reference sequence). The CDR3 contains 12 residues. The sequenced part of the CDR3 DNA is TGTGCCTGGAGAGCCGACAGGGAAAGT. Amino acid sequence: CAWRADRES. The entire CDR3 is CAWRADRESQYF.

CDR3 amino acids: CASSPGLAGGETQYF. The sequenced CDR3 bases are TGTGCCAGCAGTCCCGGTCTAGCGGGAGGCGAGACC. This chain links TRBV6-2 or TRBV6-3 with TRBJ2-5; 11 bases are a match to TRBD2. From the germline J gene comes the end of the CDR3, since the read stops 3 residues before it. V was clipped by 5 bases and J by 5 bases; unmatched bases: 7. Germline V CDR1 and CDR2: MNHEY, SVGEGT. This CDR3 has 15 residues.

Regarding this clone: The read ends 3 residues shy of where the CDR3 ends; the end is completed using the germline J gene. The V gene is TRBV19, the J gene TRBJ1-4, with TRBD1 as a possible D gene (5 bases). Trimming took 6 bases from V and 3 from J, leaving 8 bases between them. The CDR3 extends over 13 amino acids. CDR1 is LNHDA and CDR2 is SQIVND in the germline V gene (reference sequence). Incomplete CDR3 DNA: TGTGCCAGTAGGACAGCCGCTAATGAAAAA. This codes for CASRTAANEK. The whole CDR3 sequence is CASRTAANEKLFF.

A word on this clone: Read data end 3 residues before the CDR3 end; the end is taken from the germline J gene. V and J are TRBV18 and TRBJ2-2; 7 bases map to TRBD1. Germline CDR1 KGHSH, CDR2 LQKENI. Trimming at V came to 3 bases and at J to 4 bases, leaving 5 bases not matched to a gene. CDR3 length: 15 amino acids. CDR3: CASSPNTGATGELFF. CDR3 bases read: TGTGCCAGCTCACCGAATACAGGGGCCACCGGGGAG.

Note on this clone: Read coverage stops 3 residues before the CDR3 terminus; the germline J gene supplies the remainder. The chain combines TRBV19 with TRBJ1-2; D gene ambiguous. The germline CDR1 and CDR2 sequences are LNHDA and SQIVND (reference sequence). This CDR3 has 15 amino acids. CDR3 bases read: TGTGCCAGTCGAGGAGGCCTAGCGGGAATCTACGAC. The encoded protein is CASRGGLAGIYD. The full CDR3 protein is CASRGGLAGIYDYTF.

About this clone: From the germline J gene comes the end of the CDR3, since the read stops 3 residues before it. The chain couples TRBV11-2 to TRBJ2-7; TRBD2 aligns across 9 bases. J was trimmed by 6 bases and V by 4 bases; bases with no gene match: 4. Germline lookup yields CDR1 SGHAT and CDR2 FQNNGV. This CDR3 is built from 13 residues. The part of the CDR3 DNA that was read is TGTGCCAGCAGCTGGGGACTAGCCGCCGAG. Encoded protein: CASSWGLAAE. The entire CDR3 reads CASSWGLAAEQYF.

A word on this clone: The CDR3 end falls 3 residues outside the read, so it is completed with the germline J gene. The chain couples TRBV18 to TRBJ2-1; the D gene is possibly TRBD2 (6 bases). The CDR3 has 12 residues. V gave up 7 bases and J gave up 9 bases, with 13 bases separating them. The V gene's germline CDR1 is KGHSH and CDR2 LQKENI. CDR3 DNA, as far as it was read: TGTGCCAGCTGCAGGGAGGAGGGTGAG. It codes for CASCREEGE. In full, the CDR3 is CASCREEGEQFF.

A remark on this clone: The read ends 3 residues before the CDR3 terminus; that terminus is restored from the germline J gene. The V call is TRBV2, the J call TRBJ2-6; D is uncertain. Per germline, CDR1 SNHLY and CDR2 FYNNEI. The CDR3 has 15 amino acids. V was pared by 4 bases and J by 0 bases, with 7 bases between. This CDR3 is CASSGRSSGANVLTF. The covered CDR3 bases are TGTGCCAGCAGTGGCAGGTCCTCTGGGGCCAACGTC. Using reference TRBV2 and TRBJ2-6 for the parts outside the CDR3, the full variable domain is EPEVTQTPSHQVTQMGQEVILRCVPISNHLYFYWYRQILGQKVEFLVSFYNNEISEKSEIFDDQFSVERPDGSNFTLKIRSTKLEDSAMYFCASSGRSSGANVLTFGAGSRLTVL.

Comments on this clone: The read gets to within 3 residues of the CDR3 end, and the germline J gene fills in the rest. This chain joins TRBV5-6 and TRBJ1-2; D might be TRBD1 (5 bases). The CDR3 has 12 amino acids. CDR1 is SGHDT, CDR2 YYEEEE, per germline. CDR3 loop: CASSFGAVGYTF. The covered CDR3 bases are TGTGCCAGCAGCTTTGGGGCTGTCGGC.

Note on this clone: Read coverage stops 3 residues before the CDR3 terminus; the germline J gene supplies the remainder. The chain couples TRBV19 to TRBJ2-7; 13 nucleotides align to TRBD2. CDR1 and CDR2 from the germline V gene are LNHDA and SQIVND (reference sequence). CDR3 size: 15 residues. The V and J ends lost 5 bases and 4 bases, in that order; junction bases with no gene match: 5. The CDR3 bases that were read are TGTGCCAGTAGTCGTACTAGCGGGAGGGGTTACGAG. It translates to CASSRTSGRGYE. The CDR3 reads in full as CASSRTSGRGYEQYF.

Remarks on this clone: Germline is not matched at one junction end, which may reflect a read error. The read ends 3 residues before the CDR3 terminus; that terminus is restored from the germline J gene. V usage is TRBV7-2 and J usage is TRBJ2-3, with D unclear. Per germline, CDR1 SGHTA and CDR2 FQGNSA. The CDR3 covers 13 residues. The part of the CDR3 DNA that was read is TGTGCCAGCAGCTTCCGGGTCTCAGATCCG. The encoded protein is CASSFRVSDP. The full CDR3 protein is CASSFRVSDPQYF. Based on the CDR3 plus reference TRBV7-2 and TRBJ2-3, the full variable domain is GAGVSQSPSNKVTEKGKDVELRCDPISGHTALYWYRQSLGQGLEFLIYFQGNSAPDKSGLPSDRFSAERTGGSVSTLTIQRTQQEDSAVYLCASSFRVSDPQYFGPGTRLTVL.

On this clone: From the germline J gene comes the end of the CDR3, since the read stops 3 residues before it. The chain carries TRBV11-2 and TRBJ1-3, with D unresolved. Germline V gene lookup returns CDR1 SGHAT and CDR2 FQNNGV. This CDR3 has 14 residues. V was trimmed by 5 bases and J by 4 bases, leaving 12 bases between them. This CDR3 reads CASSPQMAGNTIYF. The DNA read from the CDR3 is TGTGCCAGCAGCCCACAAATGGCCGGAAACACC.

About this clone itself: The CDR3 is cut off 3 residues early in the read; its end comes from the germline J gene. The chain joins TRBV30 to TRBJ2-7; D remains unclear. The V gene lost 1 base and the J gene lost 5 bases, with 9 bases spanning the gap. Germline values: CDR1 GTSNPN, CDR2 SVGIG (reference sequence). This CDR3 spans 12 amino acids. The CDR3 loop reads CAWSARLDEQYF. The sequenced CDR3 bases are TGTGCCTGGAGTGCGCGACTTGACGAG.

A word on this clone: The read terminates 3 residues ahead of where the CDR3 ends, so the germline J gene completes it. The V call is TRBV28, the J call TRBJ2-5, with a tentative D call TRBD2 (5 bases). This CDR3 has 12 amino acids. Germline V gene sequence: CDR1 MDHEN, CDR2 SYDVKM. V shed 11 bases and J shed 6 bases, with 16 bases lying between them. The CDR3 sequence is CAAPLALKTQYF. CDR3 DNA (partial): TGTGCCGCTCCCCTAGCTTTAAAGACC. The full variable domain, with the rest looked up from reference TRBV28 and TRBJ2-5, is DVKVTQSSRYLVKRTGEKVFLECVQDMDHENMFWYRQDPGLGLRLIYFSYDVKMKEKGDIPEGYSVSREKKERFSLILESASTNQTSMYLCAAPLALKTQYFGPGTRLLVL.

This clone ranks as medium-sized in terms of frequency. The read stops 3 residues short of the end of the CDR3; the missing end is completed from the germline J gene. The V gene is TRBV20-1, the J gene TRBJ2-5; D may be TRBD2 (5 bases). The CDR3 spans 14 residues. V gave up 0 bases and J gave up 4 bases, with 12 bases separating them. Germline CDR1 reads DFQATT; CDR2 reads SNEGSKA (reference sequence). CDR3: CSARDPNGLETQYF. The CDR3 DNA, read in part, is TGCAGTGCTAGAGATCCCAACGGACTAGAGACC.

Turning to this clone: The read ends 3 residues early relative to the CDR3; the germline J gene fills the gap. The chain has TRBV5-1 and TRBJ2-1; 14 nucleotides align to TRBD2. V gave up 4 bases and J gave up 4 bases; unmatched junction bases: 7. The length of the CDR3 is 17 residues. The germline CDR1 and CDR2 sequences are SGHRS and YFSETQ. The CDR3 DNA, read in part, is TGCGCCAGCAGCCTGGGGACTAGCGGGAGAATATACAATGAG. Protein product: CASSLGTSGRIYNE. The complete CDR3 protein is CASSLGTSGRIYNEQFF.